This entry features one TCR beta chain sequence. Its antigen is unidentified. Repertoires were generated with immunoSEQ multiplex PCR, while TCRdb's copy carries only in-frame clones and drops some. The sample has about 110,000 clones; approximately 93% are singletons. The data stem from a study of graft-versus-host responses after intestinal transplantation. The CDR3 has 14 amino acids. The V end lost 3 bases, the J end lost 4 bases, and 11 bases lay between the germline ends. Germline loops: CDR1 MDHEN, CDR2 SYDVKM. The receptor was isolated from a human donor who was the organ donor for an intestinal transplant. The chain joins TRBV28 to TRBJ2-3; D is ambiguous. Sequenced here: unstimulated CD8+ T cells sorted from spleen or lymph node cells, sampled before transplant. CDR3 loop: CASSFLAQSDTQYF. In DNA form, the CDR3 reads TGTGCCAGCAGTTTTCTGGCACAGTCAGATACGCAGTATTTT.